Below, one T cell receptor (beta chain) is given with its context. Its antigen is unknown. Nothing much larger sits one base from this clone, and base qualities are not available. The entry originates in a study of T cell responses to AZD1222 COVID-19 vaccine (dated by TCRdb to the early 2020s). Study-wide context: A total of approximately 250 trial participants underwent TCR sequencing, of whom roughly 210 had received two doses of AZD1222 and some 26 had received two doses of the MenACWY control vaccine. Trial participants were enrolled by age into 18-55, 56-69 and 70-plus year subgroups, with around 140, 26 and 57 TCR-sequenced participants respectively.

What the authors observed across the whole study: No day 14 peak-response samples were available, so repertoires were characterized only after the peak T cell response. After two AZD1222 doses, spike-specific TCR breadth and depth were significantly higher than at day 0 and than in MenACWY recipients. The 56-69-year group was small, and its depth increase did not reach significance, likely because of low power. Conclusions about previously exposed vaccinees were limited because only six AZD1222 recipients were SARS-CoV-2 seropositive at baseline. CD4 TCRs associated with the vaccine covered the entire spike protein, and the dominant responses were in regions 160-218 and 743-854. Reportedly, close to half of the unique spike-specific TCRs recognized epitopes lying outside the regions that are mutated in the B.1.351 and B.1.1.7 variants. Participants were mostly white British and included more females than males, and it was suggested by the authors that clonal diversity may have been underestimated.

The intended sense of this specimen's time point label: about 28 days (+/-7) after the second vaccine dose. Because spike-specific TCR depth and breadth did not differ between the two schedules, AZD1222 recipients who got a second dose at roughly 4 weeks were pooled with those who got a second dose at roughly 12 weeks. The vaccinee samples were drawn from two UK trials, COV001 and COV002, one of which was a single-blind randomized controlled phase 2/3 trial testing AZD1222 (ChAdOx1 nCoV-19) in healthy adults. Trial participant PBMC samples were collected at day 0 and day 28 after the second dose for TCRbeta chain sequencing. The CDR3 regions of human TCRbeta chains were analyzed by immunosequencing. Under the source paper's analysis protocol: TCRs in the repertoires were compared against a reference library of SARS-CoV-2-specific TCRs that had been generated with the MIRA antigen-specificity platform. Breadth meant the fraction of unique TCRs that were SARS-CoV-2-associated, whereas depth meant the fraction of total T cells that were SARS-CoV-2-associated. Using the MIRA data, each spike-specific TCR was mapped to the spike region that the TCR reacts to and placed in a CD4 or CD8 class. Log10-transformed breadth and depth values were compared by one-way ANOVA with Sidak's multiple comparisons tests. The table was pulled from immuneACCESS by TCRdb, which kept in-frame rearrangements only. Such tables lose some clones; where checked, under half of the loss comes from unresolved V genes, and the rest has no known cause. That table furnishes V, J and clone size, whereas the DNA furnished D and trimming. The sample table holds under 200,000 clones, of which 88% were seen once. Roughly 26% of the sample belongs to the ten largest clones.

From the cysteine through the phenylalanine, the CDR3 covers 13 amino acids. CDR3 DNA is the only sequence kept; it has 39 bases, read in frame from the first base. The trim is 2 bases for V and 6 bases for J, with a gap of 9 bases between the germline ends. CDR1 and CDR2 were assigned from the germline V gene as MNHNS and SASEGT. The chain joins TRBV6-1 to TRBJ2-3; the D gene is perhaps TRBD1 or TRBD2, each of them matching over 5 bases. The input for sequencing was peripheral blood, taken 28 days after the second AZD1222 dose. The source is an adult who received the AZD1222 COVID-19 vaccine. The CDR3 region has the sequence CASSETGRDTQYF. The nucleotide sequence is TGTGCCAGCAGTGAAACGGGGCGGGATACGCAGTATTTT.